This T cell receptor beta chain was sequenced in a study of blood T cell repertoires in COVID-19. On the study more broadly: The samples span acute and convalescent COVID-19 from the United States, Italy and Spain. The analysed material was cDNA or gDNA that came from T cells, B-cell-depleted T cells, or PBMCs.

Authors' analysis steps: By means of reference gene primer amplification, nucleated cell counts were estimated. Data came from immunoSEQ multiplex PCR; TCRdb stores just in-frame clones and leaves some out. Clonal size and the V and J genes are those of that table, whereas D and trimming came from the DNA. The data contain more than 55,000 clones, approximately 79% of them singletons. In this sample, this clone turned up a few times. Sample: peripheral blood. The source of this sequence is a human donor in a cohort sampled during active COVID-19.

CDR3 coding DNA: TGCGCCAGCAGCTTGGAAGGCCTACCAGAGGGTGAGCAGTTCTTC. Amino acid sequence: CASSLEGLPEGEQFF. The V call is TRBV5-1, the J call TRBJ2-1; perhaps TRBD2 as D (5 bases). The CDR3 is 15 residues long. Trimming took 0 bases from V and 9 from J, leaving 16 bases between them. CDR1 and CDR2 (germline): SGHRS, YFSETQ.